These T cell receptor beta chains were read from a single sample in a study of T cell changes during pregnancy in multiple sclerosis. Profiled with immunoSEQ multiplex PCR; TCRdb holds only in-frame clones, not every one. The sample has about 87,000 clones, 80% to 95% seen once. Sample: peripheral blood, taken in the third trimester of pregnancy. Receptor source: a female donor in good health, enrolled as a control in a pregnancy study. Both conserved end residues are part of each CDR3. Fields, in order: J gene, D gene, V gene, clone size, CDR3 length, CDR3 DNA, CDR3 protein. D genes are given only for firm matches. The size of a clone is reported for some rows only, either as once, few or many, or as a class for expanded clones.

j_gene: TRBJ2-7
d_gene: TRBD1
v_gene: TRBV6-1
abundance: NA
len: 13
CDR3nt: TGTGCCAGCAGCCGACAGGGCTCCTACGAGCAGTACTTC
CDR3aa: CASSRQGSYEQYF

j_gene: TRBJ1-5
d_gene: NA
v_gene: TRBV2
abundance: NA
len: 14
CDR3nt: TGTGCCAGCAGTAGAGACACTAGCAATCAGCCCCAGCATTTT
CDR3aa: CASSRDTSNQPQHF

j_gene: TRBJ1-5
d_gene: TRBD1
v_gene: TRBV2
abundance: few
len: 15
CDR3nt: TGTGCCAGCAGTCCGGACAGGGGCGGGGGTCAGCCCCAGCATTTT
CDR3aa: CASSPDRGGGQPQHF

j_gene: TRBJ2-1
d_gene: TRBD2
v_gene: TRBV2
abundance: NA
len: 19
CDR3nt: TGTGCCAGCAGCGCCCCAGCGGGAGGGCGATCCCTATTCGTTAATGAGCAGTTCTTC
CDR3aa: CASSAPAGGRSLFVNEQFF

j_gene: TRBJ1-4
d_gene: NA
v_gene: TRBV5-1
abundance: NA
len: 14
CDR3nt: TGCGCCAGCAGCTTCGGAGGGGTTGGGGAAAAACTGTTTTTT
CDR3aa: CASSFGGVGEKLFF

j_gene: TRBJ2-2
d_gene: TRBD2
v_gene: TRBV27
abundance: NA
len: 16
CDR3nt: TGTGCCAGCAGTTTGCGTGGCGGGAGGGCATCCGGGGAGCTGTTTTTT
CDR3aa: CASSLRGGRASGELFF

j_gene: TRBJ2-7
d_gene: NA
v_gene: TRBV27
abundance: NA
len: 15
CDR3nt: TGTGCCAGCAGTTTATCGAGACTAGGCTCCTACGAGCAGTACTTC
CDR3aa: CASSLSRLGSYEQYF

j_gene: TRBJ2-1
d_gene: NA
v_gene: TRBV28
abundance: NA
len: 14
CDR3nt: TGTGCCAGCAGTTTAGGGGCTAGAGGCAATGAGCAGTTCTTC
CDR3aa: CASSLGARGNEQFF

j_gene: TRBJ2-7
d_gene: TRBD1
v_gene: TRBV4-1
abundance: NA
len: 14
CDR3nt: TGCGCCAGCAGCCACCAGGACAGGGGCGGAGAGCAGTACTTC
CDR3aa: CASSHQDRGGEQYF

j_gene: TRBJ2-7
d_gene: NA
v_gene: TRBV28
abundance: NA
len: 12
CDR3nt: TGTGCCAGCAGTTTTGGAGAAGACGAGCAGTACTTC
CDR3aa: CASSFGEDEQYF

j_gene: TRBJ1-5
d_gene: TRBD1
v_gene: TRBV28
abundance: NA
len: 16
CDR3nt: TGTGCCAGCAGTTTAGGAGGGGGCTATAGCAATCAGCCCCAGCATTTT
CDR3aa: CASSLGGGYSNQPQHF

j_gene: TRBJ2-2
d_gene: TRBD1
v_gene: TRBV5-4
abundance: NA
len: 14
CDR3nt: TGTGCCAGCAGCGCCGGGACAGGGACCCCTGAGCTGTTTTTT
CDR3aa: CASSAGTGTPELFF

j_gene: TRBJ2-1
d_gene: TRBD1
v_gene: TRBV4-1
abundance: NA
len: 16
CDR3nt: TGCGCCAGCAGCCAAGAACAGGACAGGGGTCGGTATGAGCAGTTCTTC
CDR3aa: CASSQEQDRGRYEQFF

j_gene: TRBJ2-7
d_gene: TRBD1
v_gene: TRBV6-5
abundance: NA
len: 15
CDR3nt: TGTGCCAGCAGACCCGGGACAGGGAGAATCGCCGAGCAGTACTTC
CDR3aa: CASRPGTGRIAEQYF